This T cell receptor (beta chain) was sequenced in a study of blood T cell repertoires in COVID-19. This table comes from immunoSEQ multiplex PCR, and its TCRdb copy is limited to in-frame clones, with some not included. The sample has 220,000 or so clones; nearly 90% are singletons. Self-reported history from a screening survey and questionnaire set each donor's cohort. Exposed participants encountered a COVID-19 case during the 2 weeks preceding study entry. The CDR3 totals 13 residues. CDR1 and CDR2 from the germline V gene are PRHDT and FYEKMQ (reference sequence). Deletions cut 10 bases from V and 7 bases from J, with 20 bases between.

This rearrangement joins TRBV13 to TRBJ2-7, with a possible D match to TRBD2 (6 bases). This sequence originates from a man younger than 40 who had been exposed to COVID-19. Sequencing was carried out using PBMCs or T cells enriched from blood (not recorded which). The CDR3 protein is CATGRGTVGEQYF. In DNA, the CDR3 is TGTGCCACAGGGAGAGGGACTGTGGGGGAGCAGTACTTC.